This entry concerns a single T cell receptor beta chain. This sample's time point: after dendritic cell vaccination, including at tumor progression/relapse. The data are from a study of glioma-infiltrating T cells after dendritic cell vaccination. TCRdb keeps only in-frame clones here, not all; method: immunoSEQ multiplex PCR. Of about 100,000 clones listed, approximately 80% were seen once; the top ten hold about 5.5%. The CDR3 extends over 13 amino acids. CDR1 is SQVTM and CDR2 is ANQGSEA in the germline V gene. Deletions cut 7 bases from V and 2 bases from J, with 12 bases between. Sample: blood, taken after dendritic cell vaccination. V is TRBV29-1 and J is TRBJ1-3; D is uncertain. The sequence came from a human donor with glioblastoma. CDR3 in DNA: TGCAGCGGAGTCGTGGGCCCTGGAAACACCATATATTTT. Translating gives CSGVVGPGNTIYF.